The 17 T cell receptor beta chains given below trace back to one sample, sequenced in a study of post-analysis software for immune sequencing data. Study results and caveats: There were five or six TRBV segments more frequent in patients than controls, and TRBV5-6, TRBV5-1 and TRBV20-1 were among them.

The TCR beta cDNA libraries contained unique molecular identifiers. TCRdb re-analysed the PCR reads in MiXCR, keeping a single row per CDR3 protein. The sample consists of a few hundred thousand distinct CDR3 sequences, more than 30% of them appearing once. These receptors lack a known antigen. The sample comprised blood. The source of these receptors is a girl aged 2-10 years with multiple sclerosis.

This clonotype was counted a few times. Relative to the germline gene, one junction end is altered; a read error may explain this. The chain links TRBV7-2 to TRBJ2-7, with D uncertain. This CDR3 spans 13 amino acids. Germline CDR1 SGHTA, CDR2 FQGNSA. The CDR3 reads CASSLGDSYEQYF. CDR3 DNA: TGCGCCAGCAGCTTGGGTGACTCCTACGAGCAGTACTTC.

The genes are TRBV12-3 or TRBV12-4 and TRBJ1-3; TRBD1 agrees at 9 bases. The CDR3 covers 15 residues. J was trimmed by 4 bases and V by 6 bases; bases with no gene match: 7. CDR3 protein: CASRQTGGRGNTIYF. The CDR3 nucleotides read TGTGCCAGCAGGCAGACAGGGGGTAGAGGAAACACCATATATTTT.

This chain uses TRBV4-1 with TRBJ2-7; no reliable D call. Looked up from germline, CDR1 is MGHRA and CDR2 is YSYEKL. Trimming shortened V by 1 base and J by 3 bases, and 7 bases separated the two germline ends. The CDR3 is made up of 13 amino acids. The CDR3 region is CASSQATLYEQYF. DNA of the CDR3: TGCGCCAGCAGCCAAGCTACCCTCTACGAGCAGTACTTC.

This clonotype was detected a few times. The chain is built from TRBV6-2 or TRBV6-3 and TRBJ2-1, with D unresolved. This CDR3 contains 12 residues. From germline, CDR1 is MNHEY and CDR2 SVGEGT. Trimming removed 2 bases at V and 5 bases at J, with 4 bases between. CDR3 DNA sequence: TGTGCCAGCAGTTACCTCGACAATGAGCAGTTCTTC. Translating gives CASSYLDNEQFF.

This chain links TRBV12-3 or TRBV12-4 with TRBJ2-3; D could derive from TRBD1 or TRBD2 (5 bases each). This CDR3 region has 13 residues. V lost 10 bases to trimming and J lost 1 base, with 12 bases between them. CDR3 amino acids: CATGLGRTDTQYF. The CDR3 DNA sequence: TGTGCCACGGGGCTAGGTCGCACAGATACGCAGTATTTT.

The table lists this clonotype with a few counts. The V call is TRBV6-2 or TRBV6-3, the J call TRBJ2-5, with D possibly matching TRBD1 (6 bases). V lost 2 bases to trimming and J lost 5 bases, with 12 bases between them. CDR3 size: 14 residues. Germline CDR1 MNHEY, CDR2 SVGEGT. The DNA of the CDR3 is TGTGCCAGCAGTTACACGGGACAAGACGAGACCCAGTACTTC. Amino acid sequence: CASSYTGQDETQYF.

The gene calls are TRBV5-1 and TRBJ2-1; the match to TRBD1 covers 7 bases. Per germline, CDR1 SGHRS and CDR2 YFSETQ. The CDR3 has 17 residues. J gave up 8 bases and V 0 bases, and 14 bases lay outside the gene matches. The CDR3 region has the DNA TGCGCCAGCAGCTTGGCCCTAGACAGGGCCCCTATGGATGAGCAGTTCTTC. Amino acid sequence: CASSLALDRAPMDEQFF.

This clonotype was seen a few times. This chain connects TRBV29-1 to TRBJ2-4; D call uncertain. The tail of the sequence fits TRBJ2-7 better, so the J call may be wrong. CDR3 size: 12 residues. The germline V gene has CDR1 SQVTM and CDR2 ANQGSEA. The CDR3 region is CSGRVGIGEQYF. DNA for the CDR3: TGCAGCGGCCGGGTAGGGATCGGCGAGCAGTACTTC.

The CDR3 coding sequence is TGTGCCAGCAGTTTCAGGGGTCCGTCCTATAATTCACCCCTCCACTTT. Translating gives CASSFRGPSYNSPLHF. The chain carries TRBV27 and TRBJ1-6, with D maybe TRBD1 (6 bases). V dropped 3 bases and J dropped 1 base, with 10 bases sitting between them. CDR3 length: 16 residues. From germline, CDR1 is MNHEY and CDR2 SMNVEV (reference sequence).

This sequence joins TRBV6-1 and TRBJ2-4; either TRBD1 or TRBD2 may supply D (5 bases each). Near its end, the DNA agrees better with TRBJ2-7, so the J call may be wrong. The CDR3 length is 13 residues. The germline V gene encodes CDR1 MNHNS and CDR2 SASEGT. This chain's CDR3 is CASTYGTFNEQYF. DNA of the CDR3: TGTGCCAGCACCTACGGGACCTTCAACGAGCAGTACTTC.

The chain combines TRBV2 with TRBJ2-3; unclear D gene. V was clipped by 6 bases and J by 2 bases, with 12 bases between them. The CDR3 is 14 amino acids. Germline V gene sequence: CDR1 SNHLY, CDR2 FYNNEI. The CDR3, as DNA: TGTGCCAGCAGGGCCTCGACCGCCACAGATACGCAGTATTTT. Protein sequence: CASRASTATDTQYF.

This chain joins TRBV5-1 and TRBJ2-7; D might be TRBD1 or TRBD2, each matching 6 bases. Trimming took off 2 bases at V and 0 bases at J, with 15 bases between the two ends. The CDR3 length is 16 residues. Germline V lookup: CDR1 SGHRS, CDR2 YFSETQ. The CDR3 loop is CASSFSPRDISYEQYF. Here the CDR3 DNA reads TGCGCCAGCAGCTTCTCCCCGCGGGACATCTCCTACGAGCAGTACTTC.

The chain joins TRBV13 to TRBJ2-5; D might be TRBD1 (7 bases). From germline, CDR1 is PRHDT and CDR2 FYEKMQ (reference sequence). The CDR3 loop spans 18 amino acids. Trimming took off 3 bases at V and 9 bases at J, with 29 bases between the two ends. The CDR3, as DNA: TGTGCCAGCAGCTTCTACGACCCCGGGACAGCTTCACCGGGGGCCCAGTACTTC. Amino acids: CASSFYDPGTASPGAQYF.

The sample holds a few counts of this clonotype. J is TRBJ2-5 and V is TRBV3-1, with a tentative D call TRBD1 (5 bases). Germline values: CDR1 LGHDT, CDR2 YNNKEL (reference sequence). V gave up 4 bases and J gave up 3 bases, with 18 bases separating them. This CDR3 spans 16 amino acids. CDR3 bases: TGTGCCAGCAGCCTCCGAGGCACAGGTAAAAAAGAGACCCAGTACTTC. Protein sequence: CASSLRGTGKKETQYF.

The J gene is TRBJ1-5, the V gene TRBV27; no definite D call. V was clipped by 7 bases and J by 4 bases, with 14 bases between them. The CDR3 contains 14 residues. Per germline, CDR1 MNHEY and CDR2 SMNVEV (reference sequence). CDR3: CASNSLGENQPQHF. CDR3 in DNA: TGTGCCAGCAATTCCCTCGGGGAGAATCAGCCCCAGCATTTT.

This clonotype has a handful of counts. V and J are TRBV3-1 and TRBJ2-1; unclear D gene. The V gene lost 4 bases and the J gene lost 8 bases, with 9 bases spanning the gap. The CDR3 runs 12 residues. Germline loops: CDR1 LGHDT, CDR2 YNNKEL (reference sequence). DNA of the CDR3: TGTGCCAGCAGCCCATCGTGGGATGAGCAGTTCTTC. Residues: CASSPSWDEQFF.

This sequence joins TRBV7-2 and TRBJ2-3; D uncertain. Trimming removed 7 bases at V and 2 bases at J, with 10 bases between. Germline loops: CDR1 SGHTA, CDR2 FQGNSA. The CDR3 runs to 13 residues. In nucleotides, the CDR3 is TGTGCCAGCAAATGGCTGGCCACAGATACGCAGTATTTT. This translates into CASKWLATDTQYF.